Listed below are T cell receptor beta chains from one sample, sequenced in a study of blood T cell repertoires in COVID-19. This table comes from immunoSEQ multiplex PCR, and its TCRdb copy is limited to in-frame clones, with some not included. Seen here are tens of thousands of clones, 82% observed once, and the top ten hold under 35%. Sequenced material: peripheral blood. The receptor set was obtained from a human donor in a cohort sampled during active COVID-19. Each CDR3 is given with its conserved first and last residue. The D gene is left open where the match is weak. Rows may omit the clone size; those that give it use once, few, many or a size class.

V	D	size	J	DNA	CDR3
TRBV7-3	NA	NA	TRBJ2-3	TGTGCCAGCAGCTTAGGGGGCAGAGATACGCAGTATTTT	CASSLGGRDTQYF
TRBV6-1	NA	NA	TRBJ1-2	TGTGCCAGCAGTGCATTGCGGGGGAGGGCCGCTAACTATGGCTACACCTTC	CASSALRGRAANYGYTF
TRBV29-1	TRBD2	NA	TRBJ2-1	TGCAGCGTTGAGCGGCTAGCGGGGAGGACCTACAATGAGCAGTTCTTC	CSVERLAGRTYNEQFF
TRBV19	TRBD1	NA	TRBJ1-2	TGTGCCAGTAGTATAGATCTTTTGGGACGGACAGGGGACGGGTATGGCTACACCTTC	CASSIDLLGRTGDGYGYTF
TRBV18	TRBD1	NA	TRBJ1-1	TGTGCCAGCTCACCACTAGACAGGGACTCTGAAGCTTTCTTT	CASSPLDRDSEAFF
TRBV19	TRBD1	NA	TRBJ1-4	TGTGCCAGTAGTATAGGCTGGACAGGTATAACTAATGAAAAACTGTTTTTT	CASSIGWTGITNEKLFF
TRBV2	TRBD1	NA	TRBJ1-2	TGTGCCAGCATTCCGGGACAGGGGACCTATGGCTACACCTTC	CASIPGQGTYGYTF
TRBV29-1	NA	few	TRBJ2-1	TGCAGCGTTGATTCCCTAGAGGGGCAGTTCTTC	CSVDSLEGQFF
TRBV5-4	TRBD1	once	TRBJ1-1	TGTGCCAGCAGCTTAGACAGGGGTATCTCGAACACTGAAGCTTTCTTT	CASSLDRGISNTEAFF
TRBV30	NA	NA	TRBJ2-3	TGTGCCTGGAGTGCCGCTAGCGCTAGCACAGATACGCAGTATTTT	CAWSAASASTDTQYF
TRBV28	NA	NA	TRBJ2-1	TGTGCCAGCCGAGTTTCCCTCACGATAGGGGGTGAGCAGTTCTTC	CASRVSLTIGGEQFF
TRBV12-3/TRBV12-4	NA	NA	TRBJ2-3	TGTGCCAGCAGTCCAATTAGCACAGATACGCAGTATTTT	CASSPISTDTQYF
TRBV19	NA	NA	TRBJ2-2	TGTGCCAGTAGTATAGAGCCGGGGAACCTGTTTTTT	CASSIEPGNLFF
TRBV6-5	TRBD2	NA	TRBJ2-7	TGTGCCAGCAGCACGCGGGGGGATGCCTACGAGCAGTACTTC	CASSTRGDAYEQYF
TRBV19	TRBD1	NA	TRBJ2-7	TGTGCCAGTAGTTTCTCGGCACAGGGGACCTACGAGCAGTACTTC	CASSFSAQGTYEQYF
TRBV4-1	NA	NA	TRBJ1-2	TGCGCCAGCAGCCATCCCCCGCTGGAGGGTAGCTACACCTTC	CASSHPPLEGSYTF
TRBV5-1	NA	NA	TRBJ1-3	TGCGCCAGCAGCGTGGGACCGACTTCCTCTGGAAACACCATATATTTT	CASSVGPTSSGNTIYF
TRBV19	TRBD2	NA	TRBJ2-7	TGTGCCCTTAGTAGGGAGGGGATCGCCTACGAGCAGTACTTC	CALSREGIAYEQYF
TRBV29-1	NA	NA	TRBJ2-1	TGCAGCGCGACAGTATCCTACAATGAGCAGTTCTTC	CSATVSYNEQFF
TRBV4-1	NA	NA	TRBJ2-7	TGCGCCAGCAGCCGCGACCTCCGGGATCCGGAGGATGAGCAGTACTTC	CASSRDLRDPEDEQYF
TRBV27	TRBD1	NA	TRBJ2-7	TGTGCCAGCAGTCTCAGGACAGGTGGGTCCTACGAGCAGTACTTC	CASSLRTGGSYEQYF
TRBV5-1	NA	few	TRBJ2-2	TGCGCCAGCCGAAGGGGGAACACCGGGGAGCTGTTTTTT	CASRRGNTGELFF
TRBV6-1	NA	NA	TRBJ2-7	TGTGCCAGCAGTGAAGGTGTTGTACAGGCCCACGAGCAGTACTTC	CASSEGVVQAHEQYF
TRBV5-1	NA	NA	TRBJ1-4	TGCGCCAGCAGCTTGGGAGCAACTAATGAAAAACTGTTTTTT	CASSLGATNEKLFF
TRBV7-3	NA	NA	TRBJ2-5	TGTGCCAGCAGCATAGCACCCCAAGAGACCCAGTACTTC	CASSIAPQETQYF
TRBV7-3	NA	NA	TRBJ2-3	TGTGCCAGCAGCTTAAACTCAGATACGCAGTATTTT	CASSLNSDTQYF
TRBV6-5	TRBD2	NA	TRBJ2-5	TGTGCCAGCACTATAGCGGGGGGGCCGAAAGAGACCCAGTACTTC	CASTIAGGPKETQYF
TRBV3-1/TRBV3-2	TRBD1	NA	TRBJ2-7	TGTGCCAGCAGACGGACAGGTAGCTCCTACGAGCAGTACTTC	CASRRTGSSYEQYF
TRBV5-1	NA	NA	TRBJ2-3	TGCGCCAGCAGGTTGCAGGATACGCAGTATTTT	CASRLQDTQYF
TRBV19	NA	NA	TRBJ1-1	TGTGCCAGTACCCGAGAGGCTTTCTCTGGGGCTTTCTTT	CASTREAFSGAFF
TRBV18	NA	NA	TRBJ2-3	TGTGCCAGCTCACCATGGGGGGTTCGCACAGATACGCAGTATTTT	CASSPWGVRTDTQYF
TRBV18	NA	NA	TRBJ2-5	TGTGCCAGCTCCGTAGATGAGGAGACCCAGTACTTC	CASSVDEETQYF
TRBV6-1	TRBD2	NA	TRBJ2-3	TGTGCCAGCAGTGAAGTGGATAGCGGGGGGGCAGATACGCAGTATTTT	CASSEVDSGGADTQYF
TRBV2	TRBD1	NA	TRBJ1-2	TGTGCCAGCAGTTGGGGACAGGCGGGAGGCTACACCTTC	CASSWGQAGGYTF
TRBV18	NA	NA	TRBJ1-5	TGTGCCAGCTCCCAAATTAGCAATCAGCCCCAGCATTTT	CASSQISNQPQHF
TRBV3-1/TRBV3-2	NA	NA	TRBJ1-2	TGTGCCAGCAGCCAGGGCGCCGGCTATGGCTACACCTTC	CASSQGAGYGYTF
TRBV13	TRBD1	NA	TRBJ1-1	TGTGCCAGCAGCTTAGCCAGGGGGACTGAAGCTTTCTTT	CASSLARGTEAFF
TRBV29-1	NA	NA	TRBJ1-1	TGCAGCGTTGCACAGACGGGAAGCACTGAAGCTTTCTTT	CSVAQTGSTEAFF
TRBV2	TRBD1	NA	TRBJ1-1	TGTGCCAGCAGGACAGGGGGGATGAACACTGAAGCTTTCTTT	CASRTGGMNTEAFF
TRBV2	NA	NA	TRBJ1-5	TGTGCCAGCAGTCAACAGAAAAATCAGCCCCAGCATTTT	CASSQQKNQPQHF
TRBV25-1	NA	NA	TRBJ2-7	TGTGCCAGCAGTGGCAGACAGGGAGGCTACGAGCAGTACTTC	CASSGRQGGYEQYF